This T cell receptor beta chain was identified during a study of T cell changes during pregnancy in multiple sclerosis. Germline V gene data show CDR1 as MNHNY and CDR2 as SVGAGI (reference sequence). This CDR3 has 13 residues. V gave up 2 bases and J gave up 1 base, with 6 bases separating them. This table comes from immunoSEQ multiplex PCR, and its TCRdb copy is limited to in-frame clones, with some not included. The sample lists around 69,000 clones, roughly 90% occurring once. This rearrangement joins TRBV6-6 to TRBJ2-7, with TRBD1 as a possible D gene (6 bases). This receptor was obtained from a female donor with multiple sclerosis, enrolled in a pregnancy study. Sequenced material: peripheral blood, taken in the first trimester of pregnancy. The CDR3 DNA reads as TGTGCCAGCAGTTACGGACAGTCCTACGAGCAGTACTTC. Translated, it gives CASSYGQSYEQYF.